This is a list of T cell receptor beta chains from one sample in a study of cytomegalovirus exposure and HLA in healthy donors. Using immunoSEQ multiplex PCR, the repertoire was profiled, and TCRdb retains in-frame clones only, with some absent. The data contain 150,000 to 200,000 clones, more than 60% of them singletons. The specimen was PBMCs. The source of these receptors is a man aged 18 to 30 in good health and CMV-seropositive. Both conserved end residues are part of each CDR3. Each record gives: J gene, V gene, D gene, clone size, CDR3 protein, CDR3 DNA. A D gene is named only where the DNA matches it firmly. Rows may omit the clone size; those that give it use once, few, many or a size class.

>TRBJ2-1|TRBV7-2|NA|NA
CASSVGASSGYEQFF
TGTGCCAGCAGCGTAGGGGCGTCGAGCGGCTATGAGCAGTTCTTC
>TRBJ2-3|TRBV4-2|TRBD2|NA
CASSQAGLGEQYF
TGTGCCAGCAGCCAGGCCGGACTAGGCGAGCAGTATTTT
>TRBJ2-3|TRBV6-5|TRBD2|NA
CASSYNGGSLDTQYF
TGTGCCAGCAGTTACAACGGCGGGAGCTTGGATACGCAGTATTTT
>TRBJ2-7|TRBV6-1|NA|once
CASLKGGKSLYEQYF
TGTGCCAGCCTTAAAGGGGGAAAGAGCCTATACGAGCAGTACTTC
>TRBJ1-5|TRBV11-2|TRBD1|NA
CASSNDRVPNQPQHF
TGTGCCAGCAGCAATGACAGGGTACCCAATCAGCCCCAGCATTTT
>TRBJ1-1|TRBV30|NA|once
CAWSGYSTEAFF
TGTGCCTGGAGTGGATACAGCACTGAAGCTTTCTTT
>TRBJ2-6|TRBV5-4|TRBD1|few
CASSTGAFSGANVLTF
TGTGCCAGCAGCACAGGGGCGTTCTCTGGGGCCAACGTCCTGACTTTC
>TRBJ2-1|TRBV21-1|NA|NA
CASRTARLVLTDEQFF
TGTGCCAGCAGAACGGCTAGACTAGTTCTCACAGATGAGCAGTTCTTC
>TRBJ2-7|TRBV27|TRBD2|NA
CASRPRSGSEYEQYF
TGTGCCAGCAGGCCCCGAAGCGGGAGCGAGTACGAGCAGTACTTC
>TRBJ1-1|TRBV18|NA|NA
CASSPLGRNTEAFF
TGTGCCAGCTCACCCTTAGGGAGGAACACTGAAGCTTTCTTT
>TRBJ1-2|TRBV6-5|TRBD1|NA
CASSLGQQLGGYTF
TGTGCCAGCAGCCTGGGACAGCAGCTCGGGGGCTACACCTTC
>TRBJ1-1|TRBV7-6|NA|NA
CASSLAAGPNTEAFF
TGTGCCAGCAGCTTAGCGGCGGGGCCTAACACTGAAGCTTTCTTT
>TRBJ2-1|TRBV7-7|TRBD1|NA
CASSPTRQGPSSYNEQFF
TGTGCTAGCAGCCCCACCCGACAGGGGCCTAGCTCCTACAATGAGCAGTTCTTC
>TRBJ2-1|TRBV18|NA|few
CASSPLLYNEQFF
TGTGCCAGCTCACCACTTCTATACAATGAGCAGTTCTTC
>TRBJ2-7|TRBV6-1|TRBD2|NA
CASSVGRAANEQYF
TGTGCCAGCAGTGTCGGGAGGGCCGCCAACGAGCAGTACTTC
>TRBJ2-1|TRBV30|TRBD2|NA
CAWSVTTLAGGEQFF
TGTGCCTGGAGTGTTACGACCCTAGCGGGAGGAGAGCAGTTCTTC
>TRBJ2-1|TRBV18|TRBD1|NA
CASSLYPTGTGIANEQFF
TGTGCCAGCTCACTTTACCCAACCGGGACAGGGATTGCCAATGAGCAGTTCTTC
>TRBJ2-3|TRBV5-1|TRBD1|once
CASSGGQGADTQYF
TGCGCCAGCAGCGGGGGACAGGGGGCAGATACGCAGTATTTT
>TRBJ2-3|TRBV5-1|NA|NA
CASSFGTGFSDTQYF
TGCGCCAGCAGCTTCGGCACAGGGTTTTCGGATACGCAGTATTTT
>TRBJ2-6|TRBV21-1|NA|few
CASSSQGPGANVLTF
TGTGCCAGCAGCTCGCAGGGCCCTGGGGCCAACGTCCTGACTTTC
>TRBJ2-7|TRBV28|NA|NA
CASGDYEQYF
TGTGCCAGCGGAGATTACGAGCAGTACTTC
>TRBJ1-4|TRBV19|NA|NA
CASSIVAQAKLFF
TGTGCCAGTAGTATAGTCGCACAGGCTAAACTGTTTTTT
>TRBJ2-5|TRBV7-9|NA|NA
CASSLGLGRGEETQYF
TGTGCCAGCAGCTTAGGGTTGGGCAGGGGGGAGGAGACCCAGTACTTC
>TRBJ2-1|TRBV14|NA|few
CASSQDWGGANEQFF
TGTGCCAGCAGCCAAGATTGGGGCGGGGCGAATGAGCAGTTCTTC
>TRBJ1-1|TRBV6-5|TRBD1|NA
CASSYSGQGATEAFF
TGTGCCAGCAGTTACTCAGGACAGGGGGCCACTGAAGCTTTCTTT
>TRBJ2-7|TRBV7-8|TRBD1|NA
CASSLGHWTGISYEQYF
TGTGCCAGCAGCTTAGGTCACTGGACAGGGATCAGCTACGAGCAGTACTTC
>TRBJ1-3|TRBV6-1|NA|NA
CASIAVSGNTIYF
TGTGCCAGCATAGCCGTCTCTGGAAACACCATATATTTT
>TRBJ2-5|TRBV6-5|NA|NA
CASSYSTPRETQYF
TGTGCCAGCAGTTACTCGACACCGAGAGAGACCCAGTACTTC
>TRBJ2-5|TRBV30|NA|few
CAWSPGRGETQYF
TGTGCCTGGAGCCCGGGTAGGGGCGAGACCCAGTACTTC